The rows below give T cell receptor beta chains drawn from one sample of a study of shared clonotypes between healthy human individuals. Libraries were prepared by immunoSEQ multiplex PCR; TCRdb keeps only in-frame clonotypes and omits some of them. The sample carries roughly 1,000,000 clones, roughly 74% recorded once. Specimen: memory CD4+ T cells from PBMCs. These receptors were collected from a man between 18 and 35 years old in good health. Some clones in this sample may be carry-over from other donors' samples. Each CDR3 is given with its conserved first and last residue. Each record gives: clone size, V gene, J gene, D gene, CDR3 protein, CDR3 DNA. D genes are given only for firm matches. Clone size is not always given. Where it is, it says once, few, many or a class for expanded clones.

clone_size: -; v_call: TRBV28; j_call: TRBJ2-7; d_call: -; cdr3_aa: CASTSGDYEQYF; cdr3_nt: TGTGCCAGCACGTCAGGGGACTACGAGCAGTACTTC
clone_size: -; v_call: TRBV5-1; j_call: TRBJ2-6; d_call: -; cdr3_aa: CASKGAGANVLTF; cdr3_nt: TGCGCCAGCAAGGGCGCTGGGGCCAACGTCCTGACTTTC
clone_size: -; v_call: TRBV15; j_call: TRBJ2-7; d_call: -; cdr3_aa: CATSRTRAPEGEQYF; cdr3_nt: TGTGCCACCAGCAGAACCCGGGCCCCGGAAGGGGAGCAGTACTTC
clone_size: -; v_call: TRBV21-1; j_call: TRBJ1-1; d_call: -; cdr3_aa: CASSKPPRGGFMNTEAFF; cdr3_nt: TGTGCCAGCAGCAAACCCCCCCGCGGGGGGTTTATGAACACTGAAGCTTTCTTT
clone_size: -; v_call: TRBV30; j_call: TRBJ1-3; d_call: -; cdr3_aa: CAWSVKGFSSGNTIYF; cdr3_nt: TGTGCCTGGAGTGTTAAGGGGTTTAGCTCTGGAAACACCATATATTTT
clone_size: -; v_call: TRBV18; j_call: TRBJ2-7; d_call: TRBD2; cdr3_aa: CASSPGPGLAGDEQYF; cdr3_nt: TGTGCCAGCTCACCAGGTCCCGGACTAGCGGGAGACGAGCAGTACTTC
clone_size: many; v_call: TRBV6-5; j_call: TRBJ2-7; d_call: -; cdr3_aa: CASSSIGSSYEQYF; cdr3_nt: TGTGCCAGCAGTTCCATAGGGAGTTCCTACGAGCAGTACTTC
clone_size: -; v_call: TRBV28; j_call: TRBJ2-7; d_call: -; cdr3_aa: CASRMASYEQYF; cdr3_nt: TGTGCCAGCAGGATGGCCTCCTACGAGCAGTACTTC
clone_size: -; v_call: TRBV9; j_call: TRBJ2-7; d_call: TRBD2; cdr3_aa: CASSRGGLAGGEQYF; cdr3_nt: TGTGCCAGCAGCAGAGGTGGACTAGCGGGAGGGGAGCAGTACTTC
clone_size: few; v_call: TRBV19; j_call: TRBJ1-1; d_call: TRBD1; cdr3_aa: CASTRTGGNTEAFF; cdr3_nt: TGTGCCAGTACCCGGACAGGTGGGAACACTGAAGCTTTCTTT
clone_size: -; v_call: TRBV7-2; j_call: TRBJ2-3; d_call: TRBD1; cdr3_aa: CASSFGTDSEVF; cdr3_nt: TGTGCCAGCAGCTTCGGGACAGACTCGGAAGTATTT
clone_size: -; v_call: TRBV7-2; j_call: TRBJ1-5; d_call: -; cdr3_aa: CASSSVGSGGNQPQHF; cdr3_nt: TGTGCCAGCAGTTCAGTAGGATCGGGGGGCAATCAGCCCCAGCATTTT
clone_size: few; v_call: TRBV6-6; j_call: TRBJ2-3; d_call: -; cdr3_aa: CASSYGGRSPGTQYF; cdr3_nt: TGTGCCAGCAGTTACGGAGGTCGATCCCCCGGTACGCAGTATTTT
clone_size: -; v_call: TRBV19; j_call: TRBJ2-5; d_call: TRBD1; cdr3_aa: CASSKTGGAETQYF; cdr3_nt: TGTGCCAGTAGTAAAACAGGGGGCGCAGAGACCCAGTACTTC
clone_size: -; v_call: TRBV11-2; j_call: TRBJ2-1; d_call: -; cdr3_aa: CASSLTGGVNEQFF; cdr3_nt: TGTGCCAGCAGCTTAACAGGTGGGGTCAATGAGCAGTTCTTC
clone_size: -; v_call: TRBV6-1; j_call: TRBJ2-3; d_call: -; cdr3_aa: CASSEALGWTDTQYF; cdr3_nt: TGTGCCAGCAGTGAAGCCCTTGGGTGGACAGATACGCAGTATTTT
clone_size: -; v_call: TRBV19; j_call: TRBJ1-1; d_call: TRBD1; cdr3_aa: CASSTRATGGTEAFF; cdr3_nt: TGTGCCAGTAGTACGAGGGCGACAGGGGGGACTGAAGCTTTCTTT
clone_size: -; v_call: TRBV28; j_call: TRBJ2-3; d_call: TRBD1; cdr3_aa: CASSYERQGAITQYF; cdr3_nt: TGTGCCAGCAGTTATGAGAGACAGGGGGCAATTACGCAGTATTTT
clone_size: -; v_call: TRBV11-2; j_call: TRBJ1-1; d_call: -; cdr3_aa: CASSLGFSSQDTEAFF; cdr3_nt: TGTGCCAGCAGTTTGGGCTTCTCGTCACAAGACACTGAAGCTTTCTTT
clone_size: -; v_call: TRBV9; j_call: TRBJ2-3; d_call: TRBD2; cdr3_aa: CASSVLAGLTDTQYF; cdr3_nt: TGTGCCAGCAGCGTGCTAGCGGGATTGACAGATACGCAGTATTTT
clone_size: -; v_call: TRBV28; j_call: TRBJ1-4; d_call: -; cdr3_aa: CASSSGFPNEKLFF; cdr3_nt: TGTGCCAGCAGTTCAGGGTTTCCTAATGAAAAACTGTTTTTT
clone_size: -; v_call: TRBV5-1; j_call: TRBJ2-7; d_call: TRBD2; cdr3_aa: CASSPSETSGRWASREQYF; cdr3_nt: TGCGCCAGCAGCCCCTCGGAGACTAGCGGGAGGTGGGCTTCGCGCGAGCAGTACTTC
clone_size: -; v_call: TRBV4-1; j_call: TRBJ2-6; d_call: TRBD1; cdr3_aa: CASSQLDLGTRTGAGANVLTF; cdr3_nt: TGCGCCAGCAGCCAACTGGACCTTGGGACCAGAACAGGGGCTGGGGCCAACGTCCTGACTTTC
clone_size: few; v_call: TRBV6-1; j_call: TRBJ1-3; d_call: TRBD1; cdr3_aa: CASSAGTASGNTIYF; cdr3_nt: TGTGCCAGCAGTGCCGGGACAGCCTCTGGAAACACCATATATTTT
clone_size: -; v_call: TRBV19; j_call: TRBJ2-7; d_call: TRBD2; cdr3_aa: CASSMTGTRSHEQYF; cdr3_nt: TGTGCCAGTAGTATGACCGGGACTAGGAGCCACGAGCAGTACTTC
clone_size: few; v_call: TRBV6-1; j_call: TRBJ1-1; d_call: -; cdr3_aa: CASSGDGATEAFF; cdr3_nt: TGTGCCAGCAGTGGCGACGGGGCCACTGAAGCTTTCTTT
clone_size: -; v_call: TRBV6-5; j_call: TRBJ1-4; d_call: -; cdr3_aa: CASSGGWDNEKLFF; cdr3_nt: TGTGCCAGCAGCGGCGGTTGGGATAATGAAAAACTGTTTTTT
clone_size: few; v_call: TRBV6-5; j_call: TRBJ1-1; d_call: TRBD1; cdr3_aa: CASIKKGAIPEAFF; cdr3_nt: TGTGCCAGCATCAAAAAGGGGGCGATCCCTGAAGCTTTCTTT
clone_size: -; v_call: TRBV10-3; j_call: TRBJ2-7; d_call: -; cdr3_aa: CAISEVDKGSYEQYF; cdr3_nt: TGTGCCATCAGTGAGGTAGATAAGGGCTCCTACGAGCAGTACTTC
clone_size: few; v_call: TRBV5-1; j_call: TRBJ2-2; d_call: TRBD2; cdr3_aa: CASSPSTSEGELFF; cdr3_nt: TGCGCCAGCAGCCCGTCGACTAGCGAAGGGGAGCTGTTTTTT
clone_size: -; v_call: TRBV7-2; j_call: TRBJ2-7; d_call: -; cdr3_aa: CASSLARGPYEQYF; cdr3_nt: TGTGCCAGCAGCTTAGCGCGAGGCCCTTACGAGCAGTACTTC
clone_size: -; v_call: TRBV29-1; j_call: TRBJ2-7; d_call: TRBD2; cdr3_aa: CSVGLAGHSYEQYF; cdr3_nt: TGCAGCGTGGGACTAGCGGGGCACTCCTACGAGCAGTACTTC
clone_size: once; v_call: TRBV4-1; j_call: TRBJ2-7; d_call: TRBD2; cdr3_aa: CASSQSPGLAVEQYF; cdr3_nt: TGCGCCAGCAGCCAGTCACCGGGACTAGCGGTCGAGCAGTACTTC